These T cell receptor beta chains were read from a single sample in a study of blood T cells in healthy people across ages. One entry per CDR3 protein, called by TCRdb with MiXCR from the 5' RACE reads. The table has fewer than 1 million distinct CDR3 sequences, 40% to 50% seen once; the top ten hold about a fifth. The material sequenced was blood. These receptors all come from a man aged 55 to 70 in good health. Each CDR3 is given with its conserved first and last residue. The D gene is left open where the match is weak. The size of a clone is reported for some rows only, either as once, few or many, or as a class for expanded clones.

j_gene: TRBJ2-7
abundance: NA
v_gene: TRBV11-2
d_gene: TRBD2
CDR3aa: CASSPGTSGGKESRYF
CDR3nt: TGTGCCAGCAGCCCAGGGACTAGCGGGGGAAAAGAGAGCAGGTACTTC

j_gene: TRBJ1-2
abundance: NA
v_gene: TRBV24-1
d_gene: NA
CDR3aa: CATSDGVGYGYTF
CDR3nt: TGTGCCACCAGTGACGGAGTCGGCTATGGCTACACCTTC

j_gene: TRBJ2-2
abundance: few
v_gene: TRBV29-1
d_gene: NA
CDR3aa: CSVAPNVLGELFF
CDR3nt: TGCAGCGTTGCTCCTAACGTCCTTGGGGAGCTGTTTTTT

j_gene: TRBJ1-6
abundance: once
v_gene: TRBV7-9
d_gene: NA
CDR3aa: CASSLGETVENSPLHF
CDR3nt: TGTGCCAGCAGCTTAGGGGAGACAGTTGAAAATTCACCCCTCCACTTT

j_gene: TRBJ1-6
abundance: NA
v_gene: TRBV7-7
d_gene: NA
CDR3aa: CASSLGEDSPLHF
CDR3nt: TGTGCCAGCAGCTTAGGCGAAGATTCACCCCTCCACTTT

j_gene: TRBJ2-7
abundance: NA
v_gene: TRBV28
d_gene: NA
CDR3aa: CASNSGGESSYEQYF
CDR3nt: TGTGCCAGCAATAGCGGCGGGGAGAGTTCCTACGAGCAGTACTTC

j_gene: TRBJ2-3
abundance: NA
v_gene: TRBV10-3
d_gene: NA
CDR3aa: CAISPALEDTQYF
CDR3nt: TGTGCCATCAGTCCCGCCCTAGAAGATACGCAGTATTTT

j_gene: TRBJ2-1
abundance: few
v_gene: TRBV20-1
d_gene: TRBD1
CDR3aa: CSARVVGTGVVNEQFF
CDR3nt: TGCAGTGCTAGAGTAGTGGGCACAGGGGTCGTCAATGAGCAGTTCTTC

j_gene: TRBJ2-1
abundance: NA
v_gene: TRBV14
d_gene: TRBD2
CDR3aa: CASSQLSGLGYNEQFF
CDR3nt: TGTGCCAGCAGCCAACTATCGGGACTAGGCTACAATGAGCAGTTCTTC

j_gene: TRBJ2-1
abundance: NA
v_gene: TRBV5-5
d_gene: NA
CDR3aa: CASSLQESSYNEQFF
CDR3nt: TGTGCCAGCAGCTTACAGGAGAGCTCCTACAATGAGCAGTTCTTC

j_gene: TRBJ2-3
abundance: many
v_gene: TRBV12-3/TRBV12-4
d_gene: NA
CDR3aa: CASSFTSSPDTQYF
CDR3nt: TGTGCCAGCAGTTTCACTAGCAGTCCAGATACGCAGTATTTT

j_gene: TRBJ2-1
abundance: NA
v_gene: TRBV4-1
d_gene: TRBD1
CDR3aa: CASSPGRGLNEQFF
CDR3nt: TGCGCCAGCAGCCCGGGTAGGGGGCTCAATGAGCAGTTCTTC

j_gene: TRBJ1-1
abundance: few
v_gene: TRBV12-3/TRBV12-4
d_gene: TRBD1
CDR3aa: CASSSETGGTEAFF
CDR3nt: TGTGCCAGCAGTTCAGAGACAGGGGGCACTGAAGCTTTCTTT

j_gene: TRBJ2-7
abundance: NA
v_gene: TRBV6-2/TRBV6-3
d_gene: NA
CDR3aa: CASSYLGGGFYEQYF
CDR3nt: TGTGCCAGCAGTTACCTCGGAGGCGGATTCTACGAGCAGTACTTC

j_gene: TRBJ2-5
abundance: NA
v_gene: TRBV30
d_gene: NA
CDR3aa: CAWSAQGGQETQYF
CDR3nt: TGTGCCTGGAGCGCCCAGGGAGGCCAAGAGACCCAGTACTTC

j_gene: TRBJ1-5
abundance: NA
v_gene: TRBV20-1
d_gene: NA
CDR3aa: CSARSSLRGGNQPQHF
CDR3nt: TGCAGTGCTAGATCTTCCCTCCGGGGTGGCAATCAGCCCCAGCATTTT

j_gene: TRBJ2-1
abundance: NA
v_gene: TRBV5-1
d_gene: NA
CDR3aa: CASSLAALAQYNEQFF
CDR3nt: TGCGCCAGCAGCTTGGCGGCACTAGCACAATACAATGAGCAGTTCTTC

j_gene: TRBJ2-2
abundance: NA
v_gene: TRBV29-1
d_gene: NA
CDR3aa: CSVELATGELFF
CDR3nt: TGCAGCGTTGAGTTGGCGACCGGGGAGCTGTTTTTT

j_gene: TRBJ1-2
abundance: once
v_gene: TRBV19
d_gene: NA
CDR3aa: CASNRGIGGGYTF
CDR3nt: TGTGCCAGTAACCGGGGGATCGGAGGAGGCTACACCTTC

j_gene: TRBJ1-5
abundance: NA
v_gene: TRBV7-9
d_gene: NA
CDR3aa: CASSKITGSDSNQPQHF
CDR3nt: TGTGCCAGCAGCAAAATAACAGGGAGCGATAGCAATCAGCCCCAGCATTTT

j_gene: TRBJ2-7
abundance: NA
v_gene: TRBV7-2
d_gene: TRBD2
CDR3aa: CASSSRKASGGTYEQYF
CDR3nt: TGTGCCAGCAGTTCGAGAAAGGCCAGCGGGGGCACCTACGAGCAGTACTTC

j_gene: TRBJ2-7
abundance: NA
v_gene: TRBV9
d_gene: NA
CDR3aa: CASSVEAKGVLKYF
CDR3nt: TGTGCCAGCAGCGTAGAAGCTAAAGGGGTACTTAAGTACTTC

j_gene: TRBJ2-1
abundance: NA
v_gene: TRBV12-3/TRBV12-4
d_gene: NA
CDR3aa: CASSSSYEQFF
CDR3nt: TGTGCCAGCAGTTCCTCGTACGAGCAGTTCTTC

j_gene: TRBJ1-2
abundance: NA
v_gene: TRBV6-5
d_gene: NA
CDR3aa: CASRIYGRTDYGYTF
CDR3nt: TGTGCCAGCAGAATATACGGCCGGACAGACTATGGCTACACCTTC

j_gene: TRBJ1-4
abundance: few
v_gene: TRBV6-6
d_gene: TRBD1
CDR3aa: CASRAGGTGTNEKLFF
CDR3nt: TGTGCCAGCAGGGCAGGGGGCACTGGGACTAATGAAAAACTGTTTTTT

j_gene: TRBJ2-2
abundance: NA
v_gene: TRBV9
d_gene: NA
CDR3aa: CASSVDLGELFF
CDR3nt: TGTGCCAGCAGCGTAGACTTGGGGGAGCTGTTTTTT

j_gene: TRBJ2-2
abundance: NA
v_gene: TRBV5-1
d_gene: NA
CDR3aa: CASSDRASNTGELFF
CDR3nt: TGCGCCAGCAGCGATCGGGCTAGCAACACCGGGGAGCTGTTTTTT